The rows below give T cell receptor beta chains drawn from one sample of a study of technical replicates of blood from several donors. The table came from immunoSEQ multiplex PCR; TCRdb's copy has only in-frame clones and leaves some out. The sample gives 75,000 to 95,000 clones, 89% of which show up once; 0.41% is in the top ten. The sequenced sample was T cells isolated from PBMCs. These receptors came from a human donor in good health. Both conserved end residues are part of each CDR3. Fields, in order: V gene, D gene, clone size, J gene, CDR3 protein, CDR3 DNA. A D gene is named only where the DNA matches it firmly. Clone size, where shown, is once, few, many, or a class for clones that have expanded.

TRBV27	TRBD1	NA	TRBJ1-4	CASSEYHPRTGDSTNEKLFF	TGTGCCAGCAGTGAATATCATCCCAGGACAGGGGATTCAACTAATGAAAAACTGTTTTTT
TRBV6-6	NA	NA	TRBJ1-2	CASEGESYGYTF	TGTGCCAGCGAAGGGGAAAGCTATGGCTACACCTTC
TRBV6-1	TRBD1	NA	TRBJ2-6	CASSGRDRHSGANVLTF	TGTGCCAGCAGTGGCAGGGACAGGCACTCTGGGGCCAACGTCCTGACTTTC
TRBV11-2	NA	NA	TRBJ1-4	CASSSHTGNEKLFF	TGTGCCAGCAGCTCGCATACGGGTAATGAAAAACTGTTTTTT
TRBV19	TRBD2	NA	TRBJ2-1	CASSINSGSLDEQFF	TGTGCCAGTAGTATTAATAGCGGGAGTTTGGATGAGCAGTTCTTC
TRBV10-3	NA	NA	TRBJ1-2	CAIMQNGYTF	TGTGCCATCATGCAGAATGGCTACACCTTC
TRBV30	NA	once	TRBJ2-3	CAWNHLAASTDTQYF	TGTGCCTGGAACCATTTAGCGGCTAGCACAGATACGCAGTATTTT
TRBV13	TRBD2	NA	TRBJ2-1	CASSLGGLAGLYNEQFF	TGTGCCAGCAGCTTAGGGGGTCTAGCGGGCCTCTACAATGAGCAGTTCTTC
TRBV19	NA	NA	TRBJ2-2	CASSIVNTGELFF	TGTGCCAGTAGTATAGTAAACACCGGGGAGCTGTTTTTT
TRBV7-9	NA	once	TRBJ2-1	CASSPNSIYNEQFF	TGTGCCAGCAGCCCCAATTCTATCTACAATGAGCAGTTCTTC
TRBV7-2	NA	NA	TRBJ1-5	CASSLHYSNQPQHF	TGTGCCAGCAGCTTACACTATAGCAATCAGCCCCAGCATTTT
TRBV29-1	NA	NA	TRBJ1-2	CSVELSDYGYTF	TGCAGCGTTGAATTGAGTGACTATGGCTACACCTTC
TRBV9	NA	once	TRBJ1-2	CASSRGGVGNYGYTF	TGTGCCAGCAGCCGGGGGGGGGTAGGTAACTATGGCTACACCTTC
TRBV13	TRBD1	NA	TRBJ1-1	CASSLGDRGYGNTEAFF	TGTGCCAGCAGCTTGGGAGACAGGGGATATGGGAACACTGAAGCTTTCTTT
TRBV9	TRBD2	NA	TRBJ2-1	CASSAGTSANEQFF	TGTGCCAGCAGCGCTGGGACTAGCGCCAATGAGCAGTTCTTC
TRBV18	NA	NA	TRBJ2-7	CASSPRSTQTYEQYF	TGTGCCAGCTCACCACGATCTACCCAAACCTACGAGCAGTACTTC
TRBV19	NA	few	TRBJ1-1	CASSMPPTGYTEAFF	TGTGCCAGTAGTATGCCGCCGACAGGCTACACTGAAGCTTTCTTT
TRBV27	TRBD1	NA	TRBJ1-1	CASSLYRGGTEAFF	TGTGCCAGCAGTTTGTACAGGGGGGGCACTGAAGCTTTCTTT
TRBV4-2	TRBD1	NA	TRBJ1-5	CASSQENRGGMNQPQHF	TGTGCCAGCAGCCAAGAAAACAGGGGAGGTATGAATCAGCCCCAGCATTTT
TRBV9	TRBD1	NA	TRBJ1-1	CASSVATIYRTGETEAFF	TGTGCCAGCAGCGTAGCGACGATCTATAGGACAGGGGAAACTGAAGCTTTCTTT
TRBV19	TRBD1	NA	TRBJ2-7	CASKTTGVEQYF	TGTGCCAGTAAGACAACAGGGGTCGAGCAGTACTTC
TRBV19	NA	NA	TRBJ1-1	CATIRQEKAFF	TGTGCCACCATAAGACAGGAAAAAGCTTTCTTT
TRBV7-2	NA	NA	TRBJ1-2	CAALGGEFNYGYTF	TGTGCAGCGTTGGGGGGGGAGTTTAACTATGGCTACACCTTC
TRBV7-3	NA	NA	TRBJ2-3	CASSKLQGGLDTQYF	TGTGCCAGCAGCAAACTACAAGGCGGACTCGATACGCAGTATTTT
TRBV30	NA	NA	TRBJ1-2	CAWSVGESYGYTF	TGTGCCTGGAGTGTAGGGGAAAGCTATGGCTACACCTTC
TRBV5-6	NA	NA	TRBJ1-2	CASSLGQGGSGYTF	TGTGCCAGCAGCTTGGGGCAAGGGGGTAGCGGCTACACCTTC
TRBV19	TRBD2	NA	TRBJ2-5	CASSTSGRIQETQYF	TGTGCCAGTAGTACTAGCGGGAGGATTCAGGAGACCCAGTACTTC
TRBV7-6	TRBD1	NA	TRBJ1-2	CASSVGQGYGYTF	TGTGCCAGCAGCGTCGGACAGGGCTATGGCTACACCTTC
TRBV4-2	NA	NA	TRBJ1-2	CASSQDKGRDYGYTF	TGTGCCAGCAGCCAAGATAAGGGGAGGGACTATGGCTACACCTTC
TRBV5-1	NA	NA	TRBJ1-2	CASSPNRIPYGYTF	TGCGCCAGCAGCCCAAACAGGATCCCCTATGGCTACACCTTC
TRBV7-3	NA	NA	TRBJ1-2	CASSLQGNRGYTF	TGTGCCAGCAGCTTACAGGGGAATCGTGGCTACACCTTC
TRBV18	NA	NA	TRBJ1-2	CASEPSQVAVYGYTF	TGTGCCAGCGAGCCATCACAGGTCGCCGTATATGGCTACACCTTC
TRBV19	NA	NA	TRBJ2-7	CASSIGHSYEQYF	TGTGCCAGTAGTATCGGACATTCCTACGAGCAGTACTTC
TRBV11-3	TRBD1	few	TRBJ1-4	CASSPSRGAKLFF	TGTGCCAGCAGCCCCTCCAGGGGGGCAAAACTGTTTTTT
TRBV6-5	NA	NA	TRBJ1-2	CASSRQSLANYGYTF	TGTGCCAGCAGCCGACAGTCCCTAGCGAACTATGGCTACACCTTC
TRBV5-1	TRBD2	few	TRBJ2-1	CASSWTSPENEQFF	TGCGCCAGCAGCTGGACTAGCCCGGAGAATGAGCAGTTCTTC
TRBV29-1	TRBD1	NA	TRBJ1-2	CSVVATGGSGYTF	TGCAGCGTTGTTGCGACAGGGGGCTCTGGCTACACCTTC
TRBV6-6	NA	NA	TRBJ2-1	CASSYGSSYNEQFF	TGTGCCAGCAGTTACGGCTCGTCCTACAATGAGCAGTTCTTC
TRBV11-3	NA	NA	TRBJ2-1	CASSPGLMNNEQFF	TGTGCCAGCAGCCCAGGACTAATGAACAATGAGCAGTTCTTC
TRBV15	NA	NA	TRBJ2-1	CATSPGGSNEQFF	TGTGCCACCAGCCCTGGGGGGTCAAATGAGCAGTTCTTC
TRBV30	TRBD1	NA	TRBJ2-7	CAWSVRRDRAEQYF	TGTGCCTGGAGTGTACGCCGGGACAGGGCCGAGCAGTACTTC
TRBV27	TRBD2	NA	TRBJ2-3	CASSLLAGVKDTQYF	TGTGCCAGCAGTTTACTAGCGGGAGTTAAAGATACGCAGTATTTT
TRBV5-1	NA	NA	TRBJ1-2	CASSLAGQSNYGYTF	TGCGCCAGCAGCTTGGCAGGGCAGTCTAACTATGGCTACACCTTC
TRBV5-4	TRBD2	once	TRBJ2-3	CASSSTGLFTDTQYF	TGTGCCAGCAGCTCAACGGGACTATTCACAGATACGCAGTATTTT
TRBV29-1	TRBD2	NA	TRBJ2-1	CSVTGLAGGQYNEQFF	TGCAGCGTTACCGGACTAGCGGGAGGGCAATACAATGAGCAGTTCTTC
TRBV27	NA	NA	TRBJ2-1	CASSLSIEGVGEQFF	TGTGCCAGCAGTTTATCGATCGAGGGGGTCGGTGAGCAGTTCTTC
TRBV30	TRBD2	NA	TRBJ2-1	CAWSPTSFEQFF	TGTGCCTGGAGTCCGACTAGCTTTGAGCAGTTCTTC
TRBV30	NA	NA	TRBJ1-4	CAWSPGHRNEKLFF	TGTGCCTGGAGTCCGGGACACCGAAATGAAAAACTGTTTTTT
TRBV15	TRBD1	NA	TRBJ2-5	CATSRGQGLETQYF	TGTGCCACCAGCAGAGGACAGGGGTTGGAGACCCAGTACTTC
TRBV23-1	NA	NA	TRBJ1-5	CASTPGRRVIQPQHF	TGCGCCAGCACTCCGGGGAGGAGGGTAATTCAGCCCCAGCATTTT
TRBV6-5	TRBD2	once	TRBJ2-3	CASSYGTSSTDTQYF	TGTGCCAGCAGTTACGGGACTAGCTCCACAGATACGCAGTATTTT